A selection of T cell receptor beta chains follows, all from one sample in a study of OX40 agonist ivuxolimab in advanced cancers. TCRdb's copy holds only in-frame clones and misses some; the assay was immunoSEQ multiplex PCR. The sample lists approximately 59,000 clones; 85% were seen once. The sequenced sample was CD4+ or CD8+ T cells sorted from blood, obtained in a trial of the OX40 agonist ivuxolimab. These receptors were obtained from an adult with an advanced solid tumor such as melanoma, head and neck, liver or kidney cancer. Both conserved end residues are part of each CDR3. A D gene is named only where the DNA matches it firmly. Size is stated for part of the rows, as once, few or many counts, or as a class when the clone is expanded.

CDR3nt: TGCGCCAGCAGTTCATCGTGGGTAGCGGCGAATGAGCAGTTCTTC
CDR3aa: CASSSSWVAANEQFF
d_gene: NA
abundance: once
v_gene: TRBV5-1
j_gene: TRBJ2-1

CDR3nt: TGTGCCAGCAGTCCCAGGGCGCCCTGGGAGCTGTTTTTT
CDR3aa: CASSPRAPWELFF
d_gene: NA
abundance: NA
v_gene: TRBV27
j_gene: TRBJ2-2

CDR3nt: TGTGCCAGCAGGGCCGGATACTCTAGCAATCAGCCCCAGCATTTT
CDR3aa: CASRAGYSSNQPQHF
d_gene: NA
abundance: NA
v_gene: TRBV6-1
j_gene: TRBJ1-5

CDR3nt: TGTGCCACTGGACTGGGAGAGACCCAGTACTTC
CDR3aa: CATGLGETQYF
d_gene: NA
abundance: NA
v_gene: TRBV2
j_gene: TRBJ2-5

CDR3nt: TGTGCCAGCAGCCCGGGGGGAGACACCTACGAGCAGTACTTC
CDR3aa: CASSPGGDTYEQYF
d_gene: TRBD2
abundance: NA
v_gene: TRBV5-6
j_gene: TRBJ2-7

CDR3nt: TGTGCCAGCAGTGAAACCCTGCTCGGGGGCTCACCAGATACGCAGTATTTT
CDR3aa: CASSETLLGGSPDTQYF
d_gene: NA
abundance: NA
v_gene: TRBV2
j_gene: TRBJ2-3

CDR3nt: TGTGCCAGCAGTTCCTGGGGAGAGCAGTTCTTC
CDR3aa: CASSSWGEQFF
d_gene: NA
abundance: NA
v_gene: TRBV27
j_gene: TRBJ2-1

CDR3nt: TGTGCCAGCAGCTTGCTGAGACTAGCTATCGAAGGAACAGATACGCAGTATTTT
CDR3aa: CASSLLRLAIEGTDTQYF
d_gene: TRBD2
abundance: NA
v_gene: TRBV5-6
j_gene: TRBJ2-3

CDR3nt: TGTGCCAGCAGTTTAGTAGCGGGAGACTCCTACGAGCAGTACTTC
CDR3aa: CASSLVAGDSYEQYF
d_gene: TRBD2
abundance: NA
v_gene: TRBV28
j_gene: TRBJ2-7

CDR3nt: TGTGCCAGTAGTAGGGAACTAGCGGGAGCTGGCAATGAGCAGTTCTTC
CDR3aa: CASSRELAGAGNEQFF
d_gene: TRBD2
abundance: few
v_gene: TRBV19
j_gene: TRBJ2-1

CDR3nt: TGTGCCAGTAGTATAGCCACAGGGCCGAACTATGGCTACACCTTC
CDR3aa: CASSIATGPNYGYTF
d_gene: NA
abundance: NA
v_gene: TRBV19
j_gene: TRBJ1-2

CDR3nt: TGTGCCAGCAGCTTTTGGGCGGGTCAAGTCTACGAGCAGTACTTC
CDR3aa: CASSFWAGQVYEQYF
d_gene: NA
abundance: NA
v_gene: TRBV7-9
j_gene: TRBJ2-7

CDR3nt: TGTGCCAGCAGTCAGGGGACTACCTATCTTCACGAGCAGTACTTC
CDR3aa: CASSQGTTYLHEQYF
d_gene: NA
abundance: NA
v_gene: TRBV6-5
j_gene: TRBJ2-7